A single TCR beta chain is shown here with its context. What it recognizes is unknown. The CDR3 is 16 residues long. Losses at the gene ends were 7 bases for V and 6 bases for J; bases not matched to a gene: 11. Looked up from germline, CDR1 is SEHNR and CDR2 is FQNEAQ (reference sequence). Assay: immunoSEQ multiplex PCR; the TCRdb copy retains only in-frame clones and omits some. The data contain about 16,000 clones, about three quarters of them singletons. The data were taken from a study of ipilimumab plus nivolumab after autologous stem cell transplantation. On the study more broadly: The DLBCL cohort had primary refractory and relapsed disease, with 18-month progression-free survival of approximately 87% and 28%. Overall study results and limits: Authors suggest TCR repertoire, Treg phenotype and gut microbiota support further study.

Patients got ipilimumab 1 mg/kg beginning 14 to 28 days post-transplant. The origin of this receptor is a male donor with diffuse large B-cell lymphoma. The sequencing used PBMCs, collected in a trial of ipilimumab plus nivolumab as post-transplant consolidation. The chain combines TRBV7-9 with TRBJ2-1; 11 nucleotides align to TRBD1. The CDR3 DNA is TGTGCCAGCACCGACGACGGACAGGGGGCTGGCAATGAGCAGTTCTTC. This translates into CASTDDGQGAGNEQFF.